Described below is a single TCR beta chain sequence and its context. What it binds is not known. Naive-designated CD8 cells lacked CD45RO, were positively enriched for CCR7, and omitted terminally differentiated effector memory CD45RA+ cells. This sample was taken from a study of shared clonotypes between healthy human individuals. Study-level points and caveats: Naive subsets tended to show greater estimated richness than memory subsets. Relative to their counterparts shared across all four donors, non-shared clonotypes exhibited diminished generation probabilities.

Repertoires were generated with immunoSEQ multiplex PCR, while TCRdb's copy carries only in-frame clones and drops some. Among nearly 600,000 clones, around 95% were seen once, and the ten largest hold 0.11%. The CDR3 covers 11 residues. Germline V CDR1 and CDR2: SQVTM, ANQGSEA. Trimming pared 6 bases from V and 10 bases from J, leaving 13 bases between. Sequenced material: naive CD8+ T cells sorted from blood. The TCR was taken from a woman aged 25 to 45 in good health. The J gene is TRBJ2-1, the V gene TRBV29-1; D is uncertain. CDR3 DNA sequence: TGCAGCGTATCCGGGCCAAGAGAGCAGTTCTTC. Protein: CSVSGPREQFF.